Many counts were recorded for the clone carrying this T cell receptor (beta chain). The same CDR3 also results from other DNA sequences found in this sample. TCRdb's copy holds only in-frame clones and misses some; the assay was immunoSEQ multiplex PCR. The sample records 130,000 or so clones, more than 70% being singletons. Germline V CDR1 and CDR2: MNHNS, SASEGT. With 4 bases clipped from V and 0 bases from J, the junction kept 7 bases outside the gene matches. The CDR3 has 17 amino acids. This sample was taken from a study of control samples from healthy donors and cancer patients. The specimen was blood. This receptor was obtained from a man aged 45-60 years in good health. The rearrangement links TRBV6-1 to TRBJ2-7, with 12 nucleotides matching TRBD2. This CDR3 reads CASSGARTSGNSYEQYF. The CDR3 DNA reads TGTGCCAGCAGTGGCGCTAGGACTAGCGGGAACTCCTACGAGCAGTACTTC.